Each of the 5 T cell receptor beta chains below was sequenced from the same sample in a study of blood T cells in healthy people across ages. A J-beta primer mix and a sample-barcoded 5' primer were used in a second PCR of roughly 6 to 12 cycles. From the 5' RACE reads, TCRdb called clonotypes with MiXCR, one entry per CDR3 protein. The sample records about 1.6 million distinct CDR3 sequences, about 35% being singletons. The sequenced sample was blood. All receptors derive from a woman aged 30 to 39 in good health.

In its sample, this clonotype was seen many times. V and J are TRBV20-1 and TRBJ2-1, with TRBD2 as a possible D gene (6 bases). The CDR3 runs 14 residues. The V gene lost 4 bases and the J gene lost 0 bases, with 10 bases spanning the gap. Germline CDR1 reads DFQATT; CDR2 reads SNEGSKA (reference sequence). CDR3 sequence reads: CSATGEVSYNEQFF. For the CDR3, the DNA is TGCAGTGCTACGGGGGAGGTCTCCTACAATGAGCAGTTCTTC.

The chain recombines TRBV20-1 with TRBJ1-5; D perhaps matches TRBD1 (6 bases). V was shortened by 6 bases and J by 6 bases, with 21 bases between the two germline ends. This CDR3 is 15 amino acids long. The germline V gene encodes CDR1 DFQATT and CDR2 SNEGSKA (reference sequence). The CDR3 DNA reads as TGCAGTGCGAAAGCTCGGGGGGCGAGTAGTCAGCCCCAGCATTTT. Translation: CSAKARGASSQPQHF.

The rearrangement joins TRBV27 to TRBJ2-1; TRBD2 agrees at 8 bases. The CDR3 is 16 residues long. V shed 8 bases, J shed 3 bases, and the junction held 12 bases outside the gene matches. The V gene's germline CDR1 is MNHEY and CDR2 SMNVEV (reference sequence). The CDR3 nucleotides read TGTGCCAGCGCATCCGGGACTAGATTTGGCTACAATGAGCAGTTCTTC. Translated: CASASGTRFGYNEQFF.

This clonotype showed up many times. This chain links TRBV27 with TRBJ1-2; D might be TRBD1 (6 bases). The CDR3 consists of 12 residues. Germline loops: CDR1 MNHEY, CDR2 SMNVEV (reference sequence). The V and J ends lost 6 bases and 8 bases respectively, with 13 bases between them. CDR3 amino acids: CASRTPGDGYTF. The CDR3 nucleotides read TGTGCCAGCAGAACACCAGGGGACGGCTACACCTTC.

This clonotype has only a few counts. V gene TRBV27 combines with J gene TRBJ1-2, with TRBD1 matching 12 bases. The CDR3 is 16 residues long. CDR1 and CDR2 (germline): MNHEY, SMNVEV (reference sequence). With V trimmed by 5 bases and J by 8 bases, 12 bases remained unmatched. Here the CDR3 DNA reads TGTGCCAGCAGTGAATCCGGGACAGGGGGCGAGAGGGGCTACACCTTC. Protein sequence: CASSESGTGGERGYTF.